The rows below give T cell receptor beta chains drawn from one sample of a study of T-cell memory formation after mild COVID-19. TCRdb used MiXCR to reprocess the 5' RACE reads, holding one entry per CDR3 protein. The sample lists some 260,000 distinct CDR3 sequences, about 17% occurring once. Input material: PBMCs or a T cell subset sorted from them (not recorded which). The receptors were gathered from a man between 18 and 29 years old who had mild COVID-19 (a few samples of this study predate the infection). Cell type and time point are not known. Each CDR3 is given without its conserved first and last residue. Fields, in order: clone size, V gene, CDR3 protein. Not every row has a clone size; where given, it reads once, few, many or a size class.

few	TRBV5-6	ASSSDITGTQY
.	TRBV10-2	ASNPKGPSGSYNEQF
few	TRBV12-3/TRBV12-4	ASRLRETVEKLF
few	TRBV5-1	ATGTGVATNEKLF
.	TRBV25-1	ASSDRRDRPSNEQF
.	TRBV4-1	ASSQDDAGGREKLF
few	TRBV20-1	SASGVTHTEAF
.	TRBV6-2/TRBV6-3	ASYPDWAGGFEAF
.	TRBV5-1	ASSALLAGDPNTGELF
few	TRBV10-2	ASKMVSGANVLT
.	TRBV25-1	ASSDPVSGNTEAF
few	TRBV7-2	ASSSRTGGFFNEQF
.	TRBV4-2	ASSLNGGVEETQY
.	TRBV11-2	ASSLVPRDTQY
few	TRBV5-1	ASSILPTGTGSPLH
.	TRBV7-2	ASSLYLGMGNQPQH
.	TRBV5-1	ASHKNPGEKLF
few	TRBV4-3	ASSPSRGGLQPQH
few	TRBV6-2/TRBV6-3	ASRPTSGGNTGELF
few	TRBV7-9	ASSAFQGGYSGYT
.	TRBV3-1	ASSQEFVWGSAGELF
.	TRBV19	ASGTSFYQETQY
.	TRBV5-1	ASSQKFPGDEQF
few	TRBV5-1	ASSLAGEGTQY
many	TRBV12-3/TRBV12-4	ASSLIGSGGADTQY
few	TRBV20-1	SAPQGRDFDSGEQF
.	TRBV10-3	AISSADLSGANVLT
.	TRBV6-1	ASSDYRANVLT
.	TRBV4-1	ASSQAPYGGGSYNEQF
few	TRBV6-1	ASRRGHSGETQY
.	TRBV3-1	ASSQAEYRNEQF
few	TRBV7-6	ASSLLAGITDTQY
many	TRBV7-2	ASSSLVRVSYNEQF
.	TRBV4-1	ASSQPGGPIGELF
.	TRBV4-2	ASSQDSPGERYNEQF
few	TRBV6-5	ASSYGGVNTEAF
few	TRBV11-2	ASSSQRNTEAF
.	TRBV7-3	ASSGTVGGELF
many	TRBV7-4	ASSLFSGEFYNEQF
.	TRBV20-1	SAEGFGTDTQY
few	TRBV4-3	ASSRLGGGNTGELF
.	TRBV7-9	ASSSRDADYKTQY
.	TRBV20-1	SASWGAGGTQY
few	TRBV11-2	ATAANYGYT
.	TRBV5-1	ASSWTSGNYEQY
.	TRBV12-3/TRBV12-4	ASQPTGNEKLF
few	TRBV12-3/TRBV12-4	ASSSPSGGYTDTQY
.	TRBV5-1	ASSLGRDSGYT
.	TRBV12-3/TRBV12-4	ASGVAFTGELF
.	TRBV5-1	ASSRGRTTNEKLF
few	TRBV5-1	ASSSSTSGGATDTQY
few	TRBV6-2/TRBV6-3	ASSEGGANYGYT
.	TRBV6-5	ASRSPETQY
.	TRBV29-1	SAYRDYNEQF
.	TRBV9	ASSVGGSGTQPQH
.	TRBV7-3	ASSRDRAGDTQY
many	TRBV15	ATRLAGGGETQY
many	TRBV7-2	ASSLGQGAYEQY
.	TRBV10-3	AISDQRGVNEQL
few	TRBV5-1	ASSPGQNHNYGYT